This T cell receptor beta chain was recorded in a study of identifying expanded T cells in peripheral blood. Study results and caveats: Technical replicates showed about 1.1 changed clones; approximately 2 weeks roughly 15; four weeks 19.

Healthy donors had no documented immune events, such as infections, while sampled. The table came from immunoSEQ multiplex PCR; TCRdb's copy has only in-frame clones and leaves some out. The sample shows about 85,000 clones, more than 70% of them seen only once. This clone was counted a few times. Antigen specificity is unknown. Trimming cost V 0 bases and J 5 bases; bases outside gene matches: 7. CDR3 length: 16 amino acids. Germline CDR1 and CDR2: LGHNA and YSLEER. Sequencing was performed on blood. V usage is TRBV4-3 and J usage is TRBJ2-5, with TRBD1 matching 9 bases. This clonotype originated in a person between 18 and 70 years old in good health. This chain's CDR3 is CASSQDWGQGVETQYF. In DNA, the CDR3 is TGCGCCAGCAGCCAAGATTGGGGACAGGGAGTGGAGACCCAGTACTTC.